The present TCR beta chain was sequenced within a study of shared clonotypes between healthy human individuals. General study results and limits: Compared with memory subsets, naive subsets generally had larger estimated richness. The study sampled only blood, and tissue repertoires likely differ.

The germline V gene encodes CDR1 SGHRS and CDR2 YFSETQ. The CDR3 spans 16 residues. V dropped 1 base and J dropped 2 bases, with 12 bases sitting between them. Naive CD8 cells were CD45RO-negative, positively selected for CCR7, excluding terminally differentiated effector memory CD45RA+ cells. Once extracted for a subset, genomic DNA was divided evenly among several immunoSEQ plates. The protocol was immunoSEQ multiplex PCR, while the TCRdb copy is restricted to in-frame clones and leaves out a portion. The profile shows hundreds of thousands of clones, approximately 95% of them singletons. About this clone itself: The antigen remains unidentified.

The sequencing sample was made of naive CD8+ T cells sorted from blood. The chain recombines TRBV5-1 with TRBJ2-2; D is perhaps TRBD1 or TRBD2 (6 bases each). The receptor was derived from a woman aged 25 to 39 in good health. The CDR3 loop is CASSLWRDTNTGELFF. The DNA of the CDR3 is TGCGCCAGCAGCTTGTGGAGGGACACTAACACCGGGGAGCTGTTTTTT.